This section outlines one T cell receptor beta chain sequence together with its context. The sample comes from a study of response to subunit inactivated influenza vaccine. V was trimmed by 1 base and J by 4 bases, leaving 14 bases between them. CDR1 LGHNA and CDR2 YSLEER come from the germline V gene. The CDR3 covers 16 residues. One entry per CDR3 protein, called by TCRdb with MiXCR from the RT-PCR reads. The table records hundreds of thousands of distinct CDR3 sequences, approximately 10% of them present only once. The chain employs TRBV4-3 and TRBJ1-5; D remains ambiguous. The clonotype comes from a man over 45 who received an inactivated influenza vaccine. The sequencing used PBMCs from blood, collected on the day of vaccination. As DNA, the CDR3 is TGCGCCAGCAGCCAAGTTCTAGACGGGAGTAATCAGCCCCAGCATTTT. It specifies CASSQVLDGSNQPQHF.